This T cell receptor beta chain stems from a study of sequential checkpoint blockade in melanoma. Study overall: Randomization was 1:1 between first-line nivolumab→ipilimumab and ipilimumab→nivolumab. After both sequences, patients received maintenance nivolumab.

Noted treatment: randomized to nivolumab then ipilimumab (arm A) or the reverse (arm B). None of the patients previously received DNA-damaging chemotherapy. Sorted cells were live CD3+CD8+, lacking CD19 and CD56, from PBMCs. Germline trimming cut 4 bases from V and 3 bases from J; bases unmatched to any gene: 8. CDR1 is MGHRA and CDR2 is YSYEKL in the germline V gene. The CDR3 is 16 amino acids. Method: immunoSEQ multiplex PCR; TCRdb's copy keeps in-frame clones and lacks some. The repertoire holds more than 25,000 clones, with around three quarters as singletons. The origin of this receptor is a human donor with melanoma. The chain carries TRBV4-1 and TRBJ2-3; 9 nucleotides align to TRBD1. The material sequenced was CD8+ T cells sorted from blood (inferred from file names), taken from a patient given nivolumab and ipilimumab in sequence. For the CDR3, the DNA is TGCGCCAGCAGCCGACGTCCGGGACAGGGTACAGATACGCAGTATTTT. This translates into CASSRRPGQGTDTQYF.